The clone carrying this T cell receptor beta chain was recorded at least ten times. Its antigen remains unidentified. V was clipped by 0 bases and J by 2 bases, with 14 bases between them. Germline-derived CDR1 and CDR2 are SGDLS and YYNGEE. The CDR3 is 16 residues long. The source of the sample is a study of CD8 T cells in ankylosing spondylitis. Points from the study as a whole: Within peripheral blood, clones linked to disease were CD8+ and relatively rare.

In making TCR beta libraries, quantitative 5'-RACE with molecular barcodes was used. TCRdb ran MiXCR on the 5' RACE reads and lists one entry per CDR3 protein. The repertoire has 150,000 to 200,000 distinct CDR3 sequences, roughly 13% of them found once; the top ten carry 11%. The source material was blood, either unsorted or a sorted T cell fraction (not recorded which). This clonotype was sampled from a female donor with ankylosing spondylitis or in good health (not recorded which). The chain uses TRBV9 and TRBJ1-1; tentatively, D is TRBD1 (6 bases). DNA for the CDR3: TGTGCCAGCAGCGTAGAAATAGGGGGACGAAACACTGAAGCTTTCTTT. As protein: CASSVEIGGRNTEAFF.